These 31 T cell receptor beta chains were sequenced from one sample in a study of blood T cells in healthy people across ages. Primers used in a second PCR of roughly 7 to 12 cycles were a sample-barcoded 5' primer and a J-beta primer mix. In TCRdb, the 5' RACE reads were re-called with MiXCR into one record per CDR3 protein. The sample carries roughly 500,000 distinct CDR3 sequences, less than 25% recorded once. The sample was also linked to a second study, of T cells of mothers and their children.

The source material was blood. The receptors were gathered from a boy younger than 18 in good health.

This clonotype occurred a few times. This chain joins TRBV6-2 or TRBV6-3 and TRBJ2-5, with D unclear. The DNA end favors TRBJ2-1, so the J call may be wrong. Germline CDR1 is MNHEY and CDR2 is SVGEGT. The CDR3 has 13 amino acids. CDR3 sequence reads: CASSYSESTRQFF. DNA for the CDR3: TGTGCCAGCAGTTACTCTGAGTCCACCCGGCAGTTCTTC.

The genes are TRBV19 and TRBJ2-1; D ambiguous. Germline CDR1 and CDR2: LNHDA and SQIVND (reference sequence). V was shortened by 2 bases and J by 2 bases, with 1 base between the two germline ends. CDR3 size: 12 residues. CDR3 loop: CASSITYNEQFF. The CDR3, as DNA: TGTGCCAGTAGTATAACCTACAATGAGCAGTTCTTC.

The chain uses TRBV6-2 or TRBV6-3 and TRBJ1-3; perhaps TRBD1 as D (6 bases). From germline, CDR1 is MNHEY and CDR2 SVGEGT. This CDR3 comprises 13 residues. V dropped 6 bases and J dropped 8 bases, with 14 bases sitting between them. The CDR3 DNA sequence: TGTGCCAGCAGACTCGACAGGATGGACACCATATATTTT. It translates to CASRLDRMDTIYF.

In its sample, this clonotype was seen a few times. The rearrangement links TRBV3-1 to TRBJ1-1; maybe TRBD1 (6 bases). The germline V gene encodes CDR1 LGHDT and CDR2 YNNKEL (reference sequence). This CDR3 is 17 amino acids long. V lost 4 bases and J 1 base, leaving 19 bases between the germline ends. The DNA for the CDR3 is TGTGCCAGCAGCCGCAAATGGGCGGACAGAAAGAACACTGAAGCTTTCTTT. This codes for CASSRKWADRKNTEAFF.

In this sample, this clonotype turned up a few times. This sequence joins TRBV29-1 and TRBJ1-1, with 8 bases lining up with TRBD1. This CDR3 has 15 amino acids. Germline values: CDR1 SQVTM, CDR2 ANQGSEA. Unmatched junction bases numbered 10, after V lost 3 bases and J lost 4 bases. The CDR3, as DNA: TGCAGCGTTGACAGGGGGCAATGGGGGTCCACTGAAGCTTTCTTT. This encodes CSVDRGQWGSTEAFF.

This rearrangement joins TRBV10-3 to TRBJ1-2; TRBD1 might be the D (5 bases). This CDR3 region has 14 residues. Trimming shortened V by 2 bases and J by 5 bases, and 12 bases separated the two germline ends. The germline V gene encodes CDR1 ENHRY and CDR2 SYGVKD. CDR3 sequence reads: CAISETQGWYGYTF. CDR3 coding DNA: TGTGCCATCAGTGAGACTCAGGGTTGGTATGGCTACACCTTC.

V and J are TRBV20-1 and TRBJ1-3; D unclear. The CDR3 consists of 17 residues. CDR1 and CDR2 (germline): DFQATT, SNEGSKA (reference sequence). Trimming cost V 5 bases and J 0 bases, with 20 bases left between them. For the CDR3, the DNA is TGCAGTGCTCCCTCTACGAGGGTCACGAGCTCTGGAAACACCATATATTTT. It translates to CSAPSTRVTSSGNTIYF.

This clonotype came up a few times. The rearrangement uses TRBV7-8 and TRBJ2-2; a weak D match, TRBD1 (6 bases). The V end lost 4 bases, the J end lost 4 bases, and 13 bases lay between the germline ends. The CDR3 sequence is 15 residues long. The germline gives CDR1 SGHVS, CDR2 FQNEAQ. DNA for the CDR3: TGTGCCAGCAGCTCGCTACCACAGGGCACCGGGGAGCTGTTTTTT. Translation gives CASSSLPQGTGELFF.

This clonotype was seen a few times. One end of the junction varies from germline; a read error may be responsible. The CDR3 nucleotides read TGTGCCAGCAGTTTGTCCAGGGGTACCTACGAGCAGTCCTTC. It encodes CASSLSRGTYEQSF. V and J are TRBV28 and TRBJ2-7; D might be TRBD1 (6 bases). The CDR3 loop spans 14 amino acids. Germline V gene sequence: CDR1 MDHEN, CDR2 SYDVKM.

Many counts were recorded for this clonotype. The chain links TRBV29-1 to TRBJ2-7, with D maybe TRBD1 (6 bases). The V end was cut by 5 bases, the J end by 3 bases, with 14 bases between. The germline V gene encodes CDR1 SQVTM and CDR2 ANQGSEA. The CDR3 spans 13 residues. The CDR3 region has the DNA TGCAGCGTTTCAGGGGACACCAACTACGAGCAGTACTTC. Translated, it gives CSVSGDTNYEQYF.

This clonotype showed up just a few times. This sequence joins TRBV27 and TRBJ2-5; 7 positions match TRBD1. The V gene's germline CDR1 is MNHEY and CDR2 SMNVEV (reference sequence). Germline trimming cut 6 bases from V and 1 base from J; bases unmatched to any gene: 5. The CDR3 covers 14 residues. The CDR3 sequence is CASRRDRAQETQYF. The CDR3 DNA is TGTGCCAGCAGGAGAGACAGGGCCCAAGAGACCCAGTACTTC.

The rearrangement uses TRBV10-3 and TRBJ2-5; D is perhaps TRBD2 (5 bases). In germline, CDR1 is ENHRY, CDR2 SYGVKD. With 2 bases removed from V and 5 bases from J, the gap between germline ends came to 12 bases. The CDR3 sequence is 14 residues long. The CDR3 spells CAISEGLAPETQYF. In nucleotides, the CDR3 is TGTGCCATCAGTGAGGGCCTAGCACCCGAGACCCAGTACTTC.

This clonotype was counted between two and nine times. The chain links TRBV4-2 to TRBJ2-5; TRBD2 matches at 7 bases. Matching the DNA end better, TRBJ2-7 makes the J call doubtful. The CDR3 runs to 15 residues. Germline lookup yields CDR1 LGHNA and CDR2 YNFKEQ. The CDR3 coding sequence is TGTGCCAGCAGCCCAAAGTCGCGGGAGTCCTACGAGCAGTACTTC. It is translated as CASSPKSRESYEQYF.

This clonotype was counted only a few times. This chain connects TRBV4-3 to TRBJ2-5, with D hard to call. Trimming cost V 0 bases and J 1 base, with 6 bases left between them. The CDR3 runs to 14 residues. Germline loops: CDR1 LGHNA, CDR2 YSLEER. CDR3 region: CASSQDGAQETQYF. DNA for the CDR3: TGCGCCAGCAGCCAAGATGGAGCCCAAGAGACCCAGTACTTC.

This chain connects TRBV6-4 to TRBJ2-3, with D tentatively TRBD1 or TRBD2 (5 bases each). V lost 4 bases, J lost 3 bases, and 14 bases lay in between. Germline values: CDR1 MRHNA, CDR2 SNTAGT. The CDR3 is 15 residues long. The CDR3 DNA is TGTGCCAGCAGTGTACAGCCCGGGACGACAGATACGCAGTATTTT. It is translated as CASSVQPGTTDTQYF.

This clonotype has just a few counts. The chain is built from TRBV20-1 and TRBJ2-5; 13 bases line up with TRBD2. Germline CDR1 reads DFQATT; CDR2 reads SNEGSKA (reference sequence). V trimming: 6 bases; J trimming: 2 bases; junction bases outside the gene matches: 9. The CDR3 length is 16 residues. Written as DNA, the CDR3 is TGCAGTGCCAGGAGCGGGACTAGCGGGGATCAAGAGACCCAGTACTTC. Residues: CSARSGTSGDQETQYF.

The chain has TRBV12-3 or TRBV12-4 and TRBJ2-1; unclear D gene. The V end lost 11 bases, the J end lost 0 bases, and 14 bases lay between the germline ends. The CDR3 contains 14 residues. This CDR3 is CAGSDVSSYNEQFF. CDR3 nucleotide sequence: TGTGCCGGCTCGGACGTCAGCTCCTACAATGAGCAGTTCTTC.

This rearrangement joins TRBV20-1 to TRBJ2-1; D not resolved. In germline, CDR1 is DFQATT, CDR2 SNEGSKA (reference sequence). Between the trimmed V and J ends, which lost 0 bases and 6 bases, there was a span of 9 bases. There are 13 residues in the CDR3. DNA for the CDR3: TGCAGTGCTAGAGATCATAAGATCAATGAGCAGTTCTTC. Protein product: CSARDHKINEQFF.

The V and J genes are TRBV12-3 or TRBV12-4 and TRBJ1-2; maybe TRBD1 (6 bases). The CDR3 sequence is 14 residues long. V shed 4 bases and J shed 7 bases, with 16 bases lying between them. The CDR3 is CASSSGGGTVGYTF. CDR3 bases: TGTGCCAGCAGTTCCGGGGGGGGCACCGTTGGCTACACCTTC.

The V call is TRBV5-1, the J call TRBJ2-5; 10 nucleotides match TRBD2. The DNA matches TRBJ2-7 better at its end, which makes the J call doubtful. The length of the CDR3 is 15 residues. The germline V gene has CDR1 SGHRS and CDR2 YFSETQ. CDR3: CASSLLSGGAVEQYF. In DNA, the CDR3 is TGCGCCAGCAGCTTGTTGAGCGGGGGGGCCGTCGAGCAGTACTTC.

The V call is TRBV20-1, the J call TRBJ2-5, with 10 positions matching TRBD1. The CDR3 has 15 residues. V shed 6 bases and J 4 bases; nucleotides not matched to a gene: 11. Germline V gene data show CDR1 as DFQATT and CDR2 as SNEGSKA (reference sequence). CDR3: CSAPTPGQGRETQYF. CDR3 DNA sequence: TGCAGTGCGCCCACCCCGGGACAGGGGCGAGAGACCCAGTACTTC.

The chain joins TRBV10-3 to TRBJ2-5; D gene uncertain. The length of the CDR3 is 15 residues. Trimming removed 8 bases from V and 4 bases from J, with 20 bases in between. Germline V CDR1 and CDR2: ENHRY, SYGVKD. Here the CDR3 DNA reads TGTGCCATCGCGAGATCACACATTATCTCAGAGACCCAGTACTTC. It is translated as CAIARSHIISETQYF.

At least ten counts were recorded for this clonotype. V gene TRBV7-2 combines with J gene TRBJ2-1, with D perhaps matching TRBD2 (5 bases). Trimming cost V 3 bases and J 4 bases, with 13 bases left between them. The germline gives CDR1 SGHTA, CDR2 FQGNSA. CDR3 length: 15 residues. CDR3 protein: CASSFRIRGYNEQFF. CDR3 in DNA: TGTGCCAGCAGCTTTAGGATCCGCGGGTACAATGAGCAGTTCTTC.

V and J are TRBV28 and TRBJ2-7; D gene unclear. CDR1 is MDHEN, CDR2 SYDVKM, per germline. V was pared by 9 bases and J by 3 bases, with 15 bases between. The CDR3 has 13 amino acids. The CDR3 loop reads CASRTNPLYEQYF. Written as DNA, the CDR3 is TGTGCCAGTAGAACTAACCCACTCTACGAGCAGTACTTC.

This clonotype was picked up a small number of times. The chain recombines TRBV5-6 with TRBJ1-6, with 11 nucleotides matching TRBD1. V lost 4 bases, J lost 7 bases, and 4 bases stayed unmatched. The CDR3 has 15 amino acids. CDR1 is SGHDT, CDR2 YYEEEE, per germline. As DNA, the CDR3 is TGTGCCAGCAGCGCGGACAGGGGGCGGAATTCACCCCTCCACTTT. Its protein is CASSADRGRNSPLHF.

This clonotype was seen a few times. This chain joins TRBV10-3 and TRBJ2-1; TRBD2 might be the D (5 bases). The CDR3 is 14 amino acids. Trimming took 3 bases from V and 4 from J, leaving 10 bases between them. In germline, CDR1 is ENHRY, CDR2 SYGVKD. As DNA, the CDR3 is TGTGCCATCAGTGACCCAGCGGCTTACAATGAGCAGTTCTTC. It codes for CAISDPAAYNEQFF.

This clonotype was observed a few times. J is TRBJ1-1 and V is TRBV12-3 or TRBV12-4; D is unresolved. The CDR3 has 14 amino acids. V dropped 1 base and J dropped 6 bases, with 12 bases sitting between them. The CDR3: CASSLGGSGAEAFF. The CDR3 nucleotides are TGTGCCAGCAGTTTAGGTGGCAGTGGCGCTGAAGCTTTCTTT.

V gene TRBV7-2 combines with J gene TRBJ2-7; a possible D gene is TRBD2 (6 bases). Trimming pared 3 bases from V and 6 bases from J, leaving 12 bases between. Per the germline V gene, CDR1 is SGHTA and CDR2 is FQGNSA. The CDR3 runs 13 residues. In DNA form, the CDR3 reads TGTGCCAGCAGCTTGGGCCCGGAGGGCGAGCAGTACTTC. Translated: CASSLGPEGEQYF.

In its sample, this clonotype was seen a few times. The V and J genes are TRBV5-4 and TRBJ2-1, with 12 bases matching TRBD1. The CDR3 is 16 residues long. Per the germline V gene, CDR1 is SGHNT and CDR2 is YYREEE (reference sequence). Germline trimming cut 4 bases from V and 1 base from J; bases unmatched to any gene: 3. In nucleotides, the CDR3 is TGTGCCAGCAGCGGGGACAGGGGGCAATCCTACAATGAGCAGTTCTTC. This codes for CASSGDRGQSYNEQFF.

The rearrangement links TRBV7-9 to TRBJ1-1; no clear D gene. Trimming stripped 5 bases from V and 1 base from J, with 23 bases between. The CDR3 contains 18 residues. CDR1 is SEHNR, CDR2 FQNEAQ, per germline (reference sequence). The CDR3 coding sequence is TGTGCCAGCAGCCCCCCATCCGATGTGTGGGAGGAGAACACTGAAGCTTTCTTT. Protein sequence: CASSPPSDVWEENTEAFF.

In DNA, the CDR3 is TGCAGTGCTGGACAGACTAGCGGGATCGAGACCCAGTACTTC. This codes for CSAGQTSGIETQYF. V usage is TRBV20-1 and J usage is TRBJ2-5; TRBD2 agrees at 11 bases. Germline CDR1 is DFQATT and CDR2 is SNEGSKA (reference sequence). V lost 5 bases, J lost 5 bases, and 7 bases stayed unmatched. The CDR3 is 14 residues long.